The 16 T cell receptor beta chains below come from one sample, sequenced in a study of blood T cell repertoires in COVID-19. Clones were read by immunoSEQ multiplex PCR, and TCRdb kept only the in-frame ones, dropping some. The sample contains approximately 120,000 clones, 80% of which appear only once. Source material: peripheral blood. The receptors shown here come from a human donor in a cohort sampled during active COVID-19.

V gene TRBV15 combines with J gene TRBJ1-2, with 7 bases matching TRBD1. The ends lost 5 bases at V and 5 bases at J; junction bases unmatched: 11. Germline CDR1 is LNHNV and CDR2 is YYDKDF (reference sequence). CDR3 size: 15 residues. For the CDR3, the DNA is TGTGCCACCAGCCCCCGGAGGGGGCCGGCTTATGGCTACACCTTC. Its protein product is CATSPRRGPAYGYTF.

The chain is built from TRBV7-2 and TRBJ2-7; 10 bases are a match to TRBD2. The CDR3 is 15 residues long. V gave up 3 bases and J gave up 4 bases; unmatched junction bases: 6. Germline V gene lookup returns CDR1 SGHTA and CDR2 FQGNSA. The CDR3 here is CASSFSGGTDYEQYF. CDR3 DNA: TGTGCCAGCAGCTTTAGCGGGGGGACTGATTACGAGCAGTACTTC.

The J gene is TRBJ2-7, the V gene TRBV6-5; 8 nucleotides line up with TRBD1. V shed 6 bases and J 2 bases; nucleotides not matched to a gene: 3. Germline assignment: CDR1 MNHEY and CDR2 SVGAGI. The CDR3 totals 13 residues. The chain's CDR3 is CASSWTGTYEQYF. In nucleotides, the CDR3 is TGTGCCAGCAGCTGGACAGGGACCTACGAGCAGTACTTC.

V gene TRBV10-3 combines with J gene TRBJ2-5, with 12 bases lining up with TRBD1. Looked up from germline, CDR1 is ENHRY and CDR2 is SYGVKD. With 11 bases clipped from V and 4 bases from J, the junction kept 11 bases outside the gene matches. The CDR3 is 15 residues long. CDR3 sequence reads: CAAGVGTGGTETQYF. CDR3 bases: TGTGCCGCGGGGGTCGGGACAGGGGGCACAGAGACCCAGTACTTC.

The chain links TRBV6-5 to TRBJ2-7, with 8 bases lining up with TRBD1. Germline lookup yields CDR1 MNHEY and CDR2 SVGAGI. V was pared by 2 bases and J by 7 bases, with 10 bases of the junction left unmatched. This CDR3 has 15 amino acids. The CDR3 region is CASSYEQGAFGEQYF. In nucleotides, the CDR3 is TGTGCCAGCAGTTACGAGCAGGGGGCCTTTGGAGAGCAGTACTTC.

V and J are TRBV2 and TRBJ2-2, with 14 bases aligning to TRBD2. Germline V CDR1 and CDR2: SNHLY, FYNNEI. The CDR3 is 16 amino acids. Trimming at V came to 5 bases and at J to 6 bases, leaving 5 bases not matched to a gene. The CDR3 here is CASSSGTSGSSGELFF. The CDR3 DNA reads as TGTGCCAGCAGTTCCGGGACTAGCGGGAGTTCCGGGGAGCTGTTTTTT.

This rearrangement joins TRBV9 to TRBJ1-4, with a tentative D call TRBD1 (6 bases). Germline V gene data show CDR1 as SGDLS and CDR2 as YYNGEE. The V and J ends lost 4 bases and 7 bases respectively, with 20 bases between them. This CDR3 is 16 amino acids long. CDR3 sequence: CASSPGGAENGEKLFF. CDR3 in DNA: TGTGCCAGCAGCCCCGGGGGGGCAGAAAATGGTGAAAAACTGTTTTTT.

This chain uses TRBV5-1 with TRBJ2-2, with 9 nucleotides matching TRBD2. The V and J ends lost 0 bases and 5 bases, in that order; junction bases with no gene match: 11. This CDR3 region has 18 residues. CDR1 is SGHRS, CDR2 YFSETQ, per germline. The CDR3 here is CASSLGPAGGSGTGELFF. DNA for the CDR3: TGCGCCAGCAGCTTGGGCCCAGCGGGAGGCTCGGGTACCGGGGAGCTGTTTTTT.

The chain joins TRBV6-5 to TRBJ2-1; TRBD1 matches at 8 bases. V shed 6 bases and J 4 bases; nucleotides not matched to a gene: 8. This CDR3 is 15 amino acids long. Looked up from germline, CDR1 is MNHEY and CDR2 is SVGAGI. The CDR3 sequence is CASRRDRTKYNEQFF. CDR3 sequence (DNA): TGTGCCAGCAGGCGGGACAGGACGAAATACAATGAGCAGTTCTTC.

This sequence joins TRBV3-1 (or the pseudogene TRBV3-2) and TRBJ2-1, with TRBD2 matching over 14 bases. Trimming took 4 bases from V and 10 from J; bases not matched to a gene: 6. This CDR3 has 15 residues. Germline assignment: CDR1 LGHDT and CDR2 YNNKEL (reference sequence). CDR3 region: CASSPGLAGVREQFF. The CDR3 nucleotides are TGTGCCAGCAGCCCGGGACTAGCGGGAGTCCGGGAGCAGTTCTTC.

The chain combines TRBV2 with TRBJ2-2, with 12 nucleotides matching TRBD2. The J segment lost 4 bases and the V segment lost 6 bases, leaving 3 bases of the junction unmatched. The V gene's germline CDR1 is SNHLY and CDR2 FYNNEI. The CDR3 sequence is 15 residues long. The CDR3 DNA sequence: TGTGCCAGCAGCCCGGGACTAGCGGGCACCGGGGAGCTGTTTTTT. This translates into CASSPGLAGTGELFF.

This clone was seen just once. This sequence joins TRBV4-3 and TRBJ2-5; weak D call: TRBD2 (5 bases). Germline CDR1 reads LGHNA; CDR2 reads YSLEER. V was pared by 1 base and J by 4 bases, with 10 bases between. The CDR3 runs to 14 residues. CDR3 loop: CASSQAGIGETQYF. CDR3 DNA: TGCGCCAGCAGCCAAGCGGGGATCGGAGAGACCCAGTACTTC.

The V call is TRBV5-1, the J call TRBJ2-1; 8 nucleotides align to TRBD2. This CDR3 has 15 residues. Per germline, CDR1 SGHRS and CDR2 YFSETQ. With V trimmed by 5 bases and J by 0 bases, 4 bases remained unmatched. The CDR3 region is CASRLAGSSYNEQFF. The DNA for the CDR3 is TGCGCCAGCAGGTTAGCGGGGAGCTCCTACAATGAGCAGTTCTTC.

The CDR3 sequence is CASSDRQGVNSPLHF. CDR3 sequence (DNA): TGTGCCAGCAGCGACAGACAGGGAGTAAATTCACCCCTCCACTTT. This chain links TRBV5-4 with TRBJ1-6; TRBD1 matches 7 bases. J was trimmed by 7 bases and V by 4 bases; bases with no gene match: 8. Germline V gene sequence: CDR1 SGHNT, CDR2 YYREEE (reference sequence). The CDR3 runs 15 residues.

The gene calls are TRBV7-2 and TRBJ2-3, with 8 positions matching TRBD2. Germline loops: CDR1 SGHTA, CDR2 FQGNSA. The trim removed 5 bases at V and 2 bases at J, leaving 9 bases unmatched. The CDR3 has 16 residues. The CDR3 region has the DNA TGTGCCAGCAGCCCCCGAGTAGCGGGGACCACAGATACGCAGTATTTT. This sequence encodes CASSPRVAGTTDTQYF.

This rearrangement joins TRBV7-2 to TRBJ2-2, with D unresolved. Germline CDR1 SGHTA, CDR2 FQGNSA. Between the trimmed V and J ends, which lost 5 bases and 7 bases, there was a span of 11 bases. CDR3 size: 13 residues. CDR3 in amino acids: CASSRGTVGELFF. The CDR3 nucleotides are TGTGCCAGCAGCCGAGGAACGGTCGGGGAGCTGTTTTTT.